This is a list of T cell receptor beta chains from one sample in a study of PD-L1 blockade in urothelial cancer. TCRdb's copy holds only in-frame clones and misses some; the assay was immunoSEQ multiplex PCR. The sample carries approximately 36,000 clones, about 80% recorded once. The starting material was PBMCs, obtained around atezolizumab (anti-PD-L1) treatment. The receptors were gathered from a middle-aged man with urothelial cancer. CDR3s include the opening cysteine and the closing phenylalanine or tryptophan. Fields, in order: clone size, V gene, D gene, J gene, CDR3 protein, CDR3 DNA. The D gene is left open where the match is weak. The size field is filled for only some rows; it gives once, few, many or a size class.

-,TRBV10-3,-,TRBJ2-3,CAISESGGHTDTQYF,TGTGCCATCAGTGAGTCAGGGGGACACACAGATACGCAGTATTTT
-,TRBV2,TRBD2,TRBJ2-5,CASSDLADQETQYF,TGTGCCAGCAGTGACCTAGCGGACCAAGAGACCCAGTACTTC
-,TRBV21-1,-,TRBJ2-7,CASGQPGLAGGPSFNYEQYF,TGTGCCAGCGGCCAACCGGGACTAGCGGGAGGGCCTTCCTTTAACTACGAGCAGTACTTC
-,TRBV27,-,TRBJ1-1,CASSFRQGPTEAFF,TGTGCCAGCAGTTTTCGGCAGGGGCCCACTGAAGCTTTCTTT
few,TRBV28,-,TRBJ1-1,CASSLGPAVNTEAFF,TGTGCCAGCAGTTTAGGGCCAGCCGTTAACACTGAAGCTTTCTTT
-,TRBV2,TRBD2,TRBJ2-2,CASSELAGTGELFF,TGTGCCAGCAGCGAACTAGCGGGCACCGGGGAGCTGTTTTTT
-,TRBV6-5,-,TRBJ2-4,CASSYSGGVAKNIQYF,TGTGCCAGCAGTTACTCAGGGGGAGTAGCCAAAAACATTCAGTACTTC
few,TRBV29-1,TRBD2,TRBJ2-7,CSVVQRDLSYEQYF,TGCAGCGTTGTACAGCGGGACCTCTCCTACGAGCAGTACTTC
few,TRBV5-4,TRBD1,TRBJ2-1,CASSLPGGQGGNEQFF,TGTGCCAGCAGCTTGCCCGGTGGACAGGGCGGCAATGAGCAGTTCTTC
-,TRBV19,-,TRBJ2-1,CASSIDPNNEQFF,TGTGCCAGTAGTATAGATCCCAACAATGAGCAGTTCTTC
-,TRBV14,TRBD1,TRBJ1-2,CASSQGDRPNGYTF,TGTGCCAGCAGCCAAGGGGACAGGCCCAATGGCTACACCTTC
-,TRBV4-3,TRBD2,TRBJ2-7,CASSQTSGAIEQYF,TGCGCCAGCAGCCAGACTAGCGGGGCTATCGAGCAGTACTTC
-,TRBV4-3,-,TRBJ1-1,CASSQDRGTEAFF,TGCGCCAGCAGCCAAGACAGAGGGACTGAAGCTTTCTTT
-,TRBV11-2,TRBD1,TRBJ1-2,CASSRDRGNYGYTF,TGTGCCAGCAGCCGCGACAGGGGGAACTATGGCTACACCTTC
few,TRBV27,TRBD2,TRBJ2-7,CASRPEAGVRYEQYF,TGTGCCAGCAGACCGGAAGCGGGAGTAAGGTACGAGCAGTACTTC
-,TRBV2,-,TRBJ1-5,CASSGENQPQHF,TGTGCCAGCAGTGGAGAGAATCAGCCCCAGCATTTT
-,TRBV6-6,-,TRBJ1-1,CASSWQGDAFF,TGTGCCAGCAGCTGGCAGGGCGACGCTTTCTTT
-,TRBV7-3,TRBD2,TRBJ2-5,CASSKAGRAETQYF,TGTGCCAGCAGCAAAGCGGGAAGGGCGGAGACCCAGTACTTC
-,TRBV5-4,-,TRBJ1-2,CASSSTEFISDYGYTF,TGTGCCAGCAGCTCTACCGAATTTATTTCGGACTATGGCTACACCTTC
-,TRBV25-1,-,TRBJ1-2,CASVGQLDGYTF,TGTGCCAGCGTTGGGCAGTTGGATGGCTACACCTTC
-,TRBV7-9,TRBD1,TRBJ1-1,CASSYFWTGPNTEAFF,TGTGCCAGCAGCTACTTTTGGACAGGGCCGAACACTGAAGCTTTCTTT
-,TRBV29-1,-,TRBJ2-1,CSAKRGGYNEQFF,TGCAGCGCTAAAAGGGGCGGCTACAATGAGCAGTTCTTC
once,TRBV19,-,TRBJ1-5,CAARGGLSQPQHF,TGTGCCGCCCGGGGGGGACTAAGTCAGCCCCAGCATTTT
-,TRBV28,-,TRBJ2-7,CASSSQTGISYEQYF,TGTGCCAGCAGTTCCCAGACAGGCATTTCCTACGAGCAGTACTTC
-,TRBV21-1,-,TRBJ2-7,CASSLPSGEPARGTYEQYF,TGTGCCAGCAGCCTCCCTAGTGGGGAGCCGGCCCGAGGCACCTACGAGCAGTACTTC
-,TRBV19,TRBD1,TRBJ1-5,CASSKGTAYSNQPQHF,TGTGCCAGTAGTAAAGGGACAGCGTATAGCAATCAGCCCCAGCATTTT
-,TRBV5-4,TRBD2,TRBJ2-3,CASSLVGGDTQYF,TGTGCCAGCAGCTTGGTCGGGGGGGATACGCAGTATTTT
-,TRBV28,TRBD1,TRBJ2-3,CASSRLGQEGDTQYF,TGTGCCAGCAGTAGGCTAGGACAGGAAGGAGATACGCAGTATTTT
few,TRBV7-8,-,TRBJ1-5,CASSLARVANQPQHF,TGTGCCAGCAGCTTAGCCAGGGTGGCCAATCAGCCCCAGCATTTT